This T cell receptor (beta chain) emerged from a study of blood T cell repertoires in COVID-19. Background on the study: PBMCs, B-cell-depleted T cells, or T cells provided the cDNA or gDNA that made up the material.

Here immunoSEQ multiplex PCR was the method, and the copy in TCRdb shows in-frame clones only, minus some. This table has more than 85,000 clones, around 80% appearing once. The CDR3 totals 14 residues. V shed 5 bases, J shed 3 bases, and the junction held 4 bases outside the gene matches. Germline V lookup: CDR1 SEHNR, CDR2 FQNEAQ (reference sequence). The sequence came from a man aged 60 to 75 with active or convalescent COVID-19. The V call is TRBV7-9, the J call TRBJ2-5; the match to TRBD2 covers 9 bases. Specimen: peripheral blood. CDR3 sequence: CASSPGLAEETQYF. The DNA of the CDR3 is TGTGCCAGCAGCCCGGGACTAGCAGAAGAGACCCAGTACTTC.